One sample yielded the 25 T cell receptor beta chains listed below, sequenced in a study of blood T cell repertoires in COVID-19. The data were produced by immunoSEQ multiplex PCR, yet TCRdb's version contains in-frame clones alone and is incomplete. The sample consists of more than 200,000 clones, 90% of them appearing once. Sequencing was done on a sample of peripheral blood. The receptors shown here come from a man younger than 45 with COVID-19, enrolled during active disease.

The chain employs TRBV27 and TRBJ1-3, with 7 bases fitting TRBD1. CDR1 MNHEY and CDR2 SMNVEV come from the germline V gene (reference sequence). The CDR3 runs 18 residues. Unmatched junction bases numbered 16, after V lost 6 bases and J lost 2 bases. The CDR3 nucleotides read TGTGCCAGCAGGCCGACACAGGGGTTTGTAGCCCCTGGAAACACCATATATTTT. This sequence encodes CASRPTQGFVAPGNTIYF.

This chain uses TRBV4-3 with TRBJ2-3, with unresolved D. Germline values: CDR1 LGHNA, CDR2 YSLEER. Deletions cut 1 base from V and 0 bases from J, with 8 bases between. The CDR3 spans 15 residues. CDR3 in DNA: TGCGCCAGCAGCCAAGTTCTGTTTAGCACAGATACGCAGTATTTT. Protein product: CASSQVLFSTDTQYF.

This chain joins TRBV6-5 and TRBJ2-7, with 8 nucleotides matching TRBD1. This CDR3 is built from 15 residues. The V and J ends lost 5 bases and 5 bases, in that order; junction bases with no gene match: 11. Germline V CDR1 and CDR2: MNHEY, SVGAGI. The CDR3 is CASSRTGGSWNEQYF. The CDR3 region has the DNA TGTGCCAGCAGTCGTACAGGGGGTAGTTGGAACGAGCAGTACTTC.

The CDR3 DNA reads TGCAGCGTTCGGGACAGTCTTATCAATGAGCAGTTCTTC. It codes for CSVRDSLINEQFF. The chain carries TRBV29-1 and TRBJ2-1, with TRBD1 identical over 7 bases. V dropped 5 bases and J dropped 6; count of bases not matched to a gene: 7. This CDR3 is 13 amino acids long. Germline lookup yields CDR1 SQVTM and CDR2 ANQGSEA.

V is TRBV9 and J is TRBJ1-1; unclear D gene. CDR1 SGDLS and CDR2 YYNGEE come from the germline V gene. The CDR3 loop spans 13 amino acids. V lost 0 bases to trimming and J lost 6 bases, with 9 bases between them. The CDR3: CASSVVTTSEAFF. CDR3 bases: TGTGCCAGCAGCGTAGTTACAACCTCTGAAGCTTTCTTT.

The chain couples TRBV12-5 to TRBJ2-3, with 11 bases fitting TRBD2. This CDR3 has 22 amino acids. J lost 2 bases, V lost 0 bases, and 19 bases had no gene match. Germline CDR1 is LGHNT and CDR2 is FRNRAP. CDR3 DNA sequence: TGTGCTAGTGGTTTGGTATCGGCGCTAGCGGGAGGCAGCCGGGAGTTCACAGATACGCAGTATTTT. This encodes CASGLVSALAGGSREFTDTQYF.

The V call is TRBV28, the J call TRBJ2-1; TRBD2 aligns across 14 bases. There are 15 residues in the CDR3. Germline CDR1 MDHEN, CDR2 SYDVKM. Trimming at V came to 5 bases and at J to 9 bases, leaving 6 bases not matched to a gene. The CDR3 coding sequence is TGTGCCAGCAGTGCCCCGGGACTAGCGGGAGTTGAGCAGTTCTTC. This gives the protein CASSAPGLAGVEQFF.

The CDR3 region has the DNA TGTGCCAGCAGCAAAGACGCCCTCCGGTCCTTTTACGAGCAGTACTTC. Translated: CASSKDALRSFYEQYF. V and J are TRBV21-1 and TRBJ2-7; TRBD2, as called in the table, went unchecked against the DNA. TRBV21-1 is annotated as a pseudogene. This CDR3 has 16 amino acids.

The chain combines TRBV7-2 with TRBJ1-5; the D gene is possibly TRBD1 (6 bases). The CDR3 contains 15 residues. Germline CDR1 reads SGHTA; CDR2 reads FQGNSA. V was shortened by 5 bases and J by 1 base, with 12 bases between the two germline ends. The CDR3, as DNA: TGTGCCAGCAGCCCCGAGGGGGTAAGCAATCAGCCCCAGCATTTT. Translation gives CASSPEGVSNQPQHF.

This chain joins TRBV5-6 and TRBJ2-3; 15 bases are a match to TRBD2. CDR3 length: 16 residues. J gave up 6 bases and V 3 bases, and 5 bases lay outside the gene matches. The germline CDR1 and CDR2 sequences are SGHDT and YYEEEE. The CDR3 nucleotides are TGTGCCAGCAGCTCCCGGACTAGCGGGAGGGGGGATACGCAGTATTTT. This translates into CASSSRTSGRGDTQYF. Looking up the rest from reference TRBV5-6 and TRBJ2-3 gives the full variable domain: DAGVTQSPTHLIKTRGQQVTLRCSPKSGHDTVSWYQQALGQGPQFIFQYYEEEERQRGNFPDRFSGHQFPNYSSELNVNALLLGDSALYLCASSSRTSGRGDTQYFGPGTRLTVL.

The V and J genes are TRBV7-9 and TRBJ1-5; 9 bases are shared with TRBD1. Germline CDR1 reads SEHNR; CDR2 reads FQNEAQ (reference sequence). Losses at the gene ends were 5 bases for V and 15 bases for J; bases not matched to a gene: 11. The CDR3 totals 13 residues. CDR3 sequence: CASSQQPGQGLHF. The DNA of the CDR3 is TGTGCCAGCAGCCAGCAACCGGGACAGGGCTTGCATTTT.

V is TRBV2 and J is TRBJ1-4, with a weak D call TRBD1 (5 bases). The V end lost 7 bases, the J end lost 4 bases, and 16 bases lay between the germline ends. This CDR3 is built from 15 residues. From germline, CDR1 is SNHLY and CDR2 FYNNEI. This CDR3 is CASNRLGQFNEKLFF. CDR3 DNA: TGTGCCAGCAACCGATTGGGGCAGTTTAATGAAAAACTGTTTTTT.

CDR3 amino acids: CASSYTQTSNQPQHF. The CDR3 DNA reads TGTGCCAGCAGTTATACCCAGACAAGCAATCAGCCCCAGCATTTT. The V call is TRBV6-5, the J call TRBJ1-5; D remains ambiguous. Trimming shortened V by 3 bases and J by 1 base, and 10 bases separated the two germline ends. CDR1 is MNHEY, CDR2 SVGAGI, per germline. The CDR3 runs 15 residues.

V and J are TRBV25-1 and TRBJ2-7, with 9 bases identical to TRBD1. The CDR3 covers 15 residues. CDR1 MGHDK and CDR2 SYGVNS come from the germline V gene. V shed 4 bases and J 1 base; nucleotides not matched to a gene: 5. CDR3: CASSASGTGSYEQYF. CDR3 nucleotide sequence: TGTGCCAGCAGTGCGTCCGGGACAGGGTCCTACGAGCAGTACTTC.

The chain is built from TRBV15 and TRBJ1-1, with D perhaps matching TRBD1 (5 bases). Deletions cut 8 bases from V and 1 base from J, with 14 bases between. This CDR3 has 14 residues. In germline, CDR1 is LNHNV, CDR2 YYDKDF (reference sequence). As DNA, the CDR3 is TGTGCCACCGGGCGGGGGAATTGGAACACTGAAGCTTTCTTT. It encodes CATGRGNWNTEAFF. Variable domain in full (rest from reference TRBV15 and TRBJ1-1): DAMVIQNPRYQVTQFGKPVTLSCSQTLNHNVMYWYQQKSSQAPKLLFHYYDKDFNNEADTPDNFQSRRPNTSFCFLDIRSPGLGDTAMYLCATGRGNWNTEAFFGQGTRLTVV.

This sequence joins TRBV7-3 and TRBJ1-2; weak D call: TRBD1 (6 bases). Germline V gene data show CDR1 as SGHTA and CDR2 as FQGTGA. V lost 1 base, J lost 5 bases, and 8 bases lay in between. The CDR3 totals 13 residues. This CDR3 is CASSLKTGYGYTF. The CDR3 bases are TGTGCCAGCAGCTTAAAGACAGGTTATGGCTACACCTTC.

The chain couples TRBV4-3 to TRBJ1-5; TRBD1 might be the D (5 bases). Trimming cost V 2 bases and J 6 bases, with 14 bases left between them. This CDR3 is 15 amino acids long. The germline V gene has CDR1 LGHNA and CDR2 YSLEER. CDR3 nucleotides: TGCGCCAGCAGCCAATACCCTGGGAGGGGTCAGCCCCAGCATTTT. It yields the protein CASSQYPGRGQPQHF.

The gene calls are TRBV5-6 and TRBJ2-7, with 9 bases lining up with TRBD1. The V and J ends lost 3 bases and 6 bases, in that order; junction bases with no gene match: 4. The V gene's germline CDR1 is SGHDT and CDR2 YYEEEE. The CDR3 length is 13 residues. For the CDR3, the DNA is TGTGCCAGCAGCTGGGACAGGGACGGCGAGCAGTACTTC. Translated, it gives CASSWDRDGEQYF.

CDR3 sequence: CASTRTDSPLHF. In DNA, the CDR3 is TGTGCCAGCACGAGGACTGATTCACCCCTCCACTTT. The chain links TRBV28 to TRBJ1-6; D unresolved. From germline, CDR1 is MDHEN and CDR2 SYDVKM. The V gene lost 7 bases and the J gene lost 8 bases, with 9 bases spanning the gap. The CDR3 covers 12 residues.

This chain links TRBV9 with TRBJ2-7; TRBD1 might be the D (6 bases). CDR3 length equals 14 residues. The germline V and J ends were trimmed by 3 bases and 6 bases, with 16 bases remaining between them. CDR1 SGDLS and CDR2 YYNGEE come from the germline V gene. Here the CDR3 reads CASSGAGQLREQYF. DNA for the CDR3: TGTGCCAGCAGCGGGGCCGGACAGTTGCGCGAGCAGTACTTC. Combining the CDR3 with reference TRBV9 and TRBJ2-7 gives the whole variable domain DSGVTQTPKHLITATGQRVTLRCSPRSGDLSVYWYQQSLDQGLQFLIQYYNGEERAKGNILERFSAQQFPDLHSELNLSSLELGDSALYFCASSGAGQLREQYFGPGTRLTVT.

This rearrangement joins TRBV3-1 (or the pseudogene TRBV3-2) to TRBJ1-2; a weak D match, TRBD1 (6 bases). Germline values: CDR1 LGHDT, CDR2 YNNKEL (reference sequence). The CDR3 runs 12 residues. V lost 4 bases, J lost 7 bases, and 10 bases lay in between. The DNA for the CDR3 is TGTGCCAGCAGCCTACAGGGATTTGGCTACACCTTC. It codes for CASSLQGFGYTF.

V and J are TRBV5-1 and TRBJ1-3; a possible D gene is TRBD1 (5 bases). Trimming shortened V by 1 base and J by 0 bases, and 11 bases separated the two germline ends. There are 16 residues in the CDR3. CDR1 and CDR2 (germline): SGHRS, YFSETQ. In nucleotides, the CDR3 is TGCGCCAGCAGCTTGTTAGACAGCGTCTCTGGAAACACCATATATTTT. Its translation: CASSLLDSVSGNTIYF.

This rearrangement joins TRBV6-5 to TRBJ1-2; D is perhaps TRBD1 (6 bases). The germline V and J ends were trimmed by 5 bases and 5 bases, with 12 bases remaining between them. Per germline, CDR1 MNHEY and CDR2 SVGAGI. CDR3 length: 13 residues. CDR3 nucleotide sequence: TGTGCCAGCAGTCAGGGGACCTATTATGGCTACACCTTC. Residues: CASSQGTYYGYTF.

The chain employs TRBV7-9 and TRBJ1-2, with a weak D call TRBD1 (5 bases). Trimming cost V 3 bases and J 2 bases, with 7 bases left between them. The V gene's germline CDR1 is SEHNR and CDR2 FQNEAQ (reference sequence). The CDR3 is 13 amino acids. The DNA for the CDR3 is TGTGCCAGCAGCTTCGACAGAAACTATGGCTACACCTTC. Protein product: CASSFDRNYGYTF. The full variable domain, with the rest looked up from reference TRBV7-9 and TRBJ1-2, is DTGVSQNPRHKITKRGQNVTFRCDPISEHNRLYWYRQTLGQGPEFLTYFQNEAQLEKSRLLSDRFSAERPKGSFSTLEIQRTEQGDSAMYLCASSFDRNYGYTFGSGTRLTVV.

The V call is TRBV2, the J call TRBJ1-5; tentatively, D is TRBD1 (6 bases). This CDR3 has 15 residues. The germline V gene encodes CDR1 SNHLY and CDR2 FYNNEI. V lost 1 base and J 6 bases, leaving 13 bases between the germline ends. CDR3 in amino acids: CASSEVSRGSQPQHF. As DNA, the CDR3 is TGTGCCAGCAGTGAAGTATCAAGGGGGTCTCAGCCCCAGCATTTT.